A single sample gave rise to the 24 T cell receptor beta chains below, sequenced in a study of blood T cell repertoires in COVID-19. Here immunoSEQ multiplex PCR was the method, and the copy in TCRdb shows in-frame clones only, minus some. The sample includes over 200,000 clones, about 68% of them seen just once. The sample comprised peripheral blood. All receptors come from a woman of 80 years or more with acute or convalescent COVID-19.

The chain employs TRBV19 and TRBJ1-2; D remains unclear. Germline V gene lookup returns CDR1 LNHDA and CDR2 SQIVND (reference sequence). Between the trimmed V and J ends, which lost 3 bases and 0 bases, there was a span of 8 bases. The CDR3 is 14 residues long. The CDR3 coding sequence is TGTGCCAGTAGTATTACGCGTCCTAACTATGGCTACACCTTC. Translating gives CASSITRPNYGYTF.

The chain has TRBV19 and TRBJ1-6; D possibly corresponds to TRBD1 (5 bases). Germline CDR1 LNHDA, CDR2 SQIVND (reference sequence). This CDR3 has 18 residues. V lost 10 bases to trimming and J lost 7 bases, with 29 bases between them. CDR3 amino acids: CATKRSGSDGATNSPLHF. CDR3 nucleotide sequence: TGTGCCACCAAAAGGTCGGGTTCGGATGGGGCCACGAATTCACCCCTCCACTTT.

The V and J genes are TRBV28 and TRBJ2-7; TRBD1 aligns across 12 bases. CDR3 length: 15 amino acids. With 5 bases clipped from V and 6 bases from J, the junction kept 8 bases outside the gene matches. CDR1 is MDHEN, CDR2 SYDVKM, per germline. The CDR3 DNA reads TGTGCCAGCAGTACTCCGGGACAGGGGGCTGGCGAGCAGTACTTC. Translated: CASSTPGQGAGEQYF.

V usage is TRBV2 and J usage is TRBJ2-5; no clear D gene. The ends were cut back, 1 base at V and 3 bases at J, with 6 bases in the middle. CDR1 is SNHLY, CDR2 FYNNEI, per germline. There are 13 residues in the CDR3. The CDR3 nucleotides are TGTGCCAGCAGTGAAGTAGTGGAAGAGACCCAGTACTTC. Its protein product is CASSEVVEETQYF. The complete variable domain, with remaining parts taken from reference TRBV2 and TRBJ2-5, reads EPEVTQTPSHQVTQMGQEVILRCVPISNHLYFYWYRQILGQKVEFLVSFYNNEISEKSEIFDDQFSVERPDGSNFTLKIRSTKLEDSAMYFCASSEVVEETQYFGPGTRLLVL.

The chain joins TRBV19 to TRBJ1-2, with 7 bases lining up with TRBD1. Losses at the gene ends were 4 bases for V and 1 base for J; bases not matched to a gene: 6. The germline CDR1 and CDR2 sequences are LNHDA and SQIVND (reference sequence). This CDR3 is built from 15 residues. The CDR3 nucleotides are TGTGCCAGTAGTACGACCTACAGGGGTAACTATGGCTACACCTTC. This encodes CASSTTYRGNYGYTF.

The gene calls are TRBV19 and TRBJ2-3; 7 bases match TRBD1. Germline assignment: CDR1 LNHDA and CDR2 SQIVND (reference sequence). CDR3 length equals 13 residues. With 9 bases clipped from V and 4 bases from J, the junction kept 7 bases outside the gene matches. The chain's CDR3 is CASSQGPPDTQYF. The CDR3 coding sequence is TGTGCCAGCTCACAGGGGCCCCCAGATACGCAGTATTTT.

The genes are TRBV19 and TRBJ2-3; the match to TRBD2 covers 8 bases. From germline, CDR1 is LNHDA and CDR2 SQIVND (reference sequence). This CDR3 comprises 18 residues. V lost 2 bases, J lost 0 bases, and 10 bases stayed unmatched. The CDR3 nucleotides are TGTGCCAGTAGTATAAAGCCTAGCGGGCTTGCTAGCACAGATACGCAGTATTTT. Translation: CASSIKPSGLASTDTQYF.

This clone was observed a handful of times. The chain carries TRBV5-1 and TRBJ2-3; 9 bases map to TRBD1. The CDR3 contains 14 residues. V dropped 7 bases and J dropped 3; count of bases not matched to a gene: 6. The germline gives CDR1 SGHRS, CDR2 YFSETQ. The chain's CDR3 is CASQWTGVTDTQYF. The CDR3 nucleotides read TGCGCCAGCCAGTGGACAGGGGTGACAGATACGCAGTATTTT.

The chain links TRBV5-1 to TRBJ2-1; 10 bases align to TRBD2. V lost 7 bases to trimming and J lost 7 bases; unmatched junction nucleotides: 14. Germline CDR1 SGHRS, CDR2 YFSETQ. This CDR3 contains 16 residues. CDR3: CASYSPGLAGVNEQFF. The CDR3 nucleotides read TGCGCCAGCTACTCACCGGGGCTAGCGGGGGTTAATGAGCAGTTCTTC.

The gene calls are TRBV28 and TRBJ2-7; TRBD1 agrees at 8 bases. There are 14 residues in the CDR3. The germline gives CDR1 MDHEN, CDR2 SYDVKM. V trimming: 6 bases; J trimming: 1 base; junction bases outside the gene matches: 5. CDR3 sequence reads: CASRETGGSYEQYF. For the CDR3, the DNA is TGTGCCAGCAGGGAAACAGGGGGATCCTACGAGCAGTACTTC.

V gene TRBV7-9 combines with J gene TRBJ1-2; 8 nucleotides line up with TRBD1. V shed 5 bases, J shed 3 bases, and the junction held 5 bases outside the gene matches. The CDR3 consists of 14 residues. In germline, CDR1 is SEHNR, CDR2 FQNEAQ (reference sequence). In nucleotides, the CDR3 is TGTGCCAGCAGCCCTCGGACAGGGTACTATGGCTACACCTTC. This gives the protein CASSPRTGYYGYTF.

This clone has a handful of counts. This chain uses TRBV3-1 (or the pseudogene TRBV3-2) with TRBJ2-5, with TRBD2 matching 10 bases. This CDR3 region has 14 residues. V gave up 4 bases and J gave up 2 bases; unmatched junction bases: 1. CDR1 is LGHDT, CDR2 YNNKEL, per germline (reference sequence). The CDR3 spells CASSPAGGQETQYF. The CDR3 DNA reads as TGTGCCAGCAGCCCAGCGGGAGGGCAAGAGACCCAGTACTTC.

This clone was seen only a few times. The V and J genes are TRBV19 and TRBJ2-5, with 9 nucleotides matching TRBD1. The V and J ends lost 1 base and 4 bases, in that order; junction bases with no gene match: 4. Germline V CDR1 and CDR2: LNHDA, SQIVND (reference sequence). This CDR3 spans 15 amino acids. CDR3 in DNA: TGTGCCAGTAGTATAGGGACAGGGGTAGGAGAGACCCAGTACTTC. Amino acids: CASSIGTGVGETQYF.

This clone was counted only a few times. Other DNA sequences of this sample code for an identical CDR3. The chain links TRBV11-2 to TRBJ1-6, with TRBD1 as a possible D gene (5 bases). Trimming cost V 1 base and J 10 bases, with 11 bases left between them. CDR1 and CDR2 (germline): SGHAT, FQNNGV. The length of the CDR3 is 14 residues. CDR3 DNA sequence: TGTGCCAGCAGCTTAGGGGGGGGTCGGTCACCCCTCCACTTT. Translating it yields CASSLGGGRSPLHF.

The gene calls are TRBV7-2 and TRBJ1-2; the D gene is possibly TRBD1 (6 bases). Germline-derived CDR1 and CDR2 are SGHTA and FQGNSA. The CDR3 contains 12 residues. V lost 5 bases and J lost 8, with 12 bases in between. CDR3: CASSLPGVGYTF. The CDR3 nucleotides are TGTGCCAGCAGCCTCCCAGGGGTCGGCTACACCTTC.

The rearrangement links TRBV24-1 to TRBJ1-2; D is undetermined. CDR3 length equals 14 residues. Germline CDR1 is KGHDR and CDR2 is SFDVKD. The V and J ends lost 4 bases and 4 bases respectively, with 12 bases between them. The CDR3 DNA sequence: TGTGCCACCAGTGACCGAAACAAGTTCTATGGCTACACCTTC. Translated, it gives CATSDRNKFYGYTF.

This chain connects TRBV19 to TRBJ2-4, with D unresolved. Trimming removed 3 bases at V and 9 bases at J, with 15 bases between. This CDR3 has 14 residues. Looked up from germline, CDR1 is LNHDA and CDR2 is SQIVND (reference sequence). CDR3 amino acids: CASSIGQLTSIQYF. CDR3 bases: TGTGCCAGTAGTATTGGTCAATTAACGAGCATTCAGTACTTC.

This chain connects TRBV12-3 or TRBV12-4 to TRBJ2-3, with 8 bases lining up with TRBD2. CDR3 size: 13 residues. J lost 4 bases, V lost 6 bases, and 3 bases had no gene match. This CDR3 is CASSPGLADTQYF. DNA for the CDR3: TGTGCCAGCAGCCCGGGACTAGCAGATACGCAGTATTTT.

The chain is built from TRBV19 and TRBJ1-3; no reliable D call. The CDR3 length is 15 residues. Trimming left V 6 bases short and J 1 base short, with 13 bases between. Germline CDR1 reads LNHDA; CDR2 reads SQIVND (reference sequence). The CDR3 nucleotides read TGTGCCAGTAGCTCCGACGGACTTTCTGGAAACACCATATATTTT. It specifies CASSSDGLSGNTIYF.

This chain uses TRBV11-2 with TRBJ1-3; TRBD1 might be the D (6 bases). Trimming removed 5 bases from V and 0 bases from J, with 17 bases in between. CDR1 SGHAT and CDR2 FQNNGV come from the germline V gene. This CDR3 spans 17 amino acids. CDR3 sequence (DNA): TGTGCCAGCAGCCGGGGGGGGGCCGTAAGCTCTGGAAACACCATATATTTT. Amino acids: CASSRGGAVSSGNTIYF.

Only a few counts were recorded for this clone. The V gene is TRBV29-1, the J gene TRBJ1-1, with D unclear. CDR3 size: 13 residues. Germline V gives CDR1 SQVTM, CDR2 ANQGSEA. V was trimmed by 3 bases and J by 0 bases, leaving 8 bases between them. CDR3 bases: TGCAGCGTTGAGGGCAGACTGAACACTGAAGCTTTCTTT. Translation gives CSVEGRLNTEAFF.

The rearrangement links TRBV3-1 (or the pseudogene TRBV3-2) to TRBJ1-2, with D possibly TRBD1 on 5 matching bases. Trimming cost V 0 bases and J 5 bases, with 22 bases left between them. The CDR3 spans 18 residues. Germline loops: CDR1 LGHDT, CDR2 YNNKEL (reference sequence). The CDR3, as DNA: TGTGCCAGCAGCCAAGAGAGGCAGGGAGGAGTAGTTGGGTATGGCTACACCTTC. Protein sequence: CASSQERQGGVVGYGYTF.

The gene calls are TRBV19 and TRBJ2-1, with 12 bases that match TRBD2. CDR3 length: 17 amino acids. V gave up 3 bases and J gave up 3 bases; unmatched junction bases: 6. Germline CDR1 reads LNHDA; CDR2 reads SQIVND (reference sequence). DNA of the CDR3: TGTGCCAGTAGTATTAGACTAGCGGGGGCCCGCTACAATGAGCAGTTCTTC. Its protein is CASSIRLAGARYNEQFF.

This clone has just a few counts. V usage is TRBV27 and J usage is TRBJ1-4; no firm D call. The CDR3 runs to 14 residues. Germline loops: CDR1 MNHEY, CDR2 SMNVEV (reference sequence). Trimming removed 2 bases from V and 8 bases from J, with 12 bases in between. The DNA for the CDR3 is TGTGCCAGCAGTTTAAACGGGGAATGGGAAAAACTGTTTTTT. Its translation is CASSLNGEWEKLFF.